The 20 T cell receptor beta chains listed next were all sequenced from one sample in a study of cytomegalovirus exposure and HLA in healthy donors. Primers: 60 Vbeta forward and 13 Jbeta reverse. Measured with immunoSEQ multiplex PCR; TCRdb has only the in-frame clones, and not every one. The table has more than 250,000 clones, around nine tenths seen once. The sequenced sample consisted of PBMCs. The receptor source for this set is a woman aged 18-35 years in good health and CMV-seronegative.

The J gene is TRBJ2-2, the V gene TRBV11-3; 9 nucleotides line up with TRBD1. Germline V gene data show CDR1 as SGHNT and CDR2 as YENEEA. The CDR3 covers 15 residues. V lost 5 bases and J lost 2; bases outside the gene matches: 3. CDR3 residues: CASSLGQGNTGELFF. The CDR3 DNA reads TGTGCCAGCAGCCTGGGACAGGGCAACACCGGGGAGCTGTTTTTT.

The chain employs TRBV19 and TRBJ2-3; TRBD2 is a possible D gene (6 bases). The germline V and J ends were trimmed by 1 base and 7 bases, with 12 bases remaining between them. Germline CDR1 reads LNHDA; CDR2 reads SQIVND (reference sequence). CDR3 length: 14 residues. The CDR3 reads CASSIGLASNTQYF. CDR3 bases: TGTGCCAGTAGTATAGGGCTAGCGTCAAATACGCAGTATTTT.

V and J are TRBV7-2 and TRBJ2-1; weak D call: TRBD2 (5 bases). V lost 2 bases and J lost 0, with 8 bases in between. This CDR3 spans 15 amino acids. Germline-derived CDR1 and CDR2 are SGHTA and FQGNSA. CDR3 protein: CASSLSSGSYNEQFF. CDR3 in DNA: TGTGCCAGCAGCTTATCCAGCGGCTCCTACAATGAGCAGTTCTTC.

For this clone: Within the sample, other DNA sequences also encode this same CDR3. The V call is TRBV5-6, the J call TRBJ1-6; possibly TRBD1 for D (5 bases). Deletions cut 3 bases from V and 3 bases from J, with 13 bases between. The V gene's germline CDR1 is SGHDT and CDR2 YYEEEE. The CDR3 contains 16 residues. This chain's CDR3 is CASSSQRDYYNSPLHF. CDR3 nucleotides: TGTGCCAGCAGCTCCCAACGGGACTACTATAATTCACCCCTCCACTTT.

The chain links TRBV5-6 to TRBJ1-2; 9 bases align to TRBD1. This CDR3 region has 15 residues. The V gene's germline CDR1 is SGHDT and CDR2 YYEEEE. The J segment lost 8 bases and the V segment lost 0 bases, leaving 8 bases of the junction unmatched. The CDR3 sequence is CASSLGLGQGSGYTF. DNA for the CDR3: TGTGCCAGCAGCTTGGGCCTTGGACAGGGGAGCGGCTACACCTTC.

V gene TRBV6-1 combines with J gene TRBJ2-7, with D tentatively TRBD2 (7 bases). CDR3 length: 14 residues. Trimming stripped 2 bases from V and 4 bases from J, with 12 bases between. The germline CDR1 and CDR2 sequences are MNHNS and SASEGT. The CDR3, as DNA: TGTGCCAGCAGTGAAAAGGGGGGAGGGTACGAGCAGTACTTC. This codes for CASSEKGGGYEQYF.

V gene TRBV2 combines with J gene TRBJ2-2; 9 bases align to TRBD1. This CDR3 has 15 residues. V lost 7 bases and J lost 4; bases outside the gene matches: 7. Germline V gives CDR1 SNHLY, CDR2 FYNNEI. The CDR3: CASKRDRAFTGELFF. The CDR3 nucleotides are TGTGCCAGCAAGCGGGACAGGGCGTTCACCGGGGAGCTGTTTTTT.

The chain has TRBV6-5 and TRBJ2-5; 7 bases agree with TRBD2. The length of the CDR3 is 15 residues. Germline values: CDR1 MNHEY, CDR2 SVGAGI. Trimming cost V 0 bases and J 4 bases; bases outside gene matches: 5. CDR3 sequence: CASSYSMGGGETQYF. The CDR3, as DNA: TGTGCCAGCAGTTACTCGATGGGGGGGGGAGAGACCCAGTACTTC.

With regard to this clone: This sample also contains other DNA sequences that code for the same CDR3. The chain joins TRBV6-1 to TRBJ1-1; D call uncertain. There are 15 residues in the CDR3. Trimming shortened V by 3 bases and J by 0 bases, and 11 bases separated the two germline ends. The germline CDR1 and CDR2 sequences are MNHNS and SASEGT. CDR3 protein: CASSERGGMNTEAFF. CDR3 DNA sequence: TGTGCCAGCAGTGAGCGGGGAGGGATGAACACTGAAGCTTTCTTT.

The genes are TRBV7-2 and TRBJ2-3; 7 bases agree with TRBD2. Germline CDR1 SGHTA, CDR2 FQGNSA. This CDR3 comprises 16 residues. J was trimmed by 2 bases and V by 1 base; bases with no gene match: 6. The CDR3 region has the DNA TGTGCCAGCAGCTTAGGGAATAGCGGGCCCACAGATACGCAGTATTTT. Protein sequence: CASSLGNSGPTDTQYF. The full variable domain, its missing parts supplied by reference TRBV7-2 and TRBJ2-3, is GAGVSQSPSNKVTEKGKDVELRCDPISGHTALYWYRQSLGQGLEFLIYFQGNSAPDKSGLPSDRFSAERTGGSVSTLTIQRTQQEDSAVYLCASSLGNSGPTDTQYFGPGTRLTVL.

V usage is TRBV12-5 and J usage is TRBJ1-1; tentatively, D is TRBD1 (5 bases). CDR1 is LGHNT and CDR2 is FRNRAP in the germline V gene. Trimming stripped 5 bases from V and 1 base from J, with 14 bases between. The CDR3 spans 15 residues. For the CDR3, the DNA is TGTGCTAGTGGTGGGGCGGAAAGGCCGAACACTGAAGCTTTCTTT. It specifies CASGGAERPNTEAFF.

This chain links TRBV14 with TRBJ1-1; 9 bases fit TRBD1. V shed 2 bases and J 1 base; nucleotides not matched to a gene: 5. Germline loops: CDR1 SGHDN, CDR2 FVKESK. This CDR3 contains 16 residues. The CDR3 is CASSQNPGQGNTEAFF. The DNA of the CDR3 is TGTGCCAGCAGCCAAAATCCGGGACAGGGGAACACTGAAGCTTTCTTT.

The chain carries TRBV2 and TRBJ1-3; perhaps TRBD1 as D (5 bases). In germline, CDR1 is SNHLY, CDR2 FYNNEI. The CDR3 is 17 amino acids. V shed 2 bases and J shed 0 bases, with 14 bases lying between them. The CDR3 bases are TGTGCCAGCAGTGAATCATCAGGGTTCCCCTCTGGAAACACCATATATTTT. Translating gives CASSESSGFPSGNTIYF.

This clone was seen once. The V call is TRBV30, the J call TRBJ2-1; a possible D gene is TRBD2 (6 bases). The CDR3 has 13 residues. Germline V gene sequence: CDR1 GTSNPN, CDR2 SVGIG (reference sequence). Trimming took off 1 base at V and 6 bases at J, with 10 bases between the two ends. The CDR3 DNA sequence: TGTGCCTGGAGTGGGGGACTTTTCAATGAGCAGTTCTTC. Protein product: CAWSGGLFNEQFF.

The chain links TRBV4-1 to TRBJ1-5, with TRBD1 matching over 7 bases. CDR1 and CDR2 from the germline V gene are MGHRA and YSYEKL. The junction had 5 bases not matched to a gene; V was cut back by 2 bases and J by 4 bases. This CDR3 is 15 amino acids long. The CDR3 coding sequence is TGCGCCAGCAGCCAACCATCGACAGGGAATCAGCCCCAGCATTTT. This codes for CASSQPSTGNQPQHF.

V and J are TRBV6-5 and TRBJ1-1, with a tentative D call TRBD1 (5 bases). The CDR3 totals 14 residues. The germline V gene encodes CDR1 MNHEY and CDR2 SVGAGI. V was shortened by 2 bases and J by 1 base, with 8 bases between the two germline ends. CDR3 sequence reads: CASSYRGKNTEAFF. DNA for the CDR3: TGTGCCAGCAGTTACAGGGGAAAGAACACTGAAGCTTTCTTT.

Notes on this clone: The same CDR3 can be traced to other DNA sequences in this sample. The chain couples TRBV27 to TRBJ1-1; D is unresolved. The CDR3 consists of 13 residues. The V and J ends lost 3 bases and 1 base respectively, with 6 bases between them. Germline V gene sequence: CDR1 MNHEY, CDR2 SMNVEV (reference sequence). CDR3 protein: CASSLARNTEAFF. Written as DNA, the CDR3 is TGTGCCAGCAGTTTGGCTAGGAACACTGAAGCTTTCTTT.

V and J are TRBV29-1 and TRBJ2-1; D is perhaps TRBD1 (6 bases). The CDR3 runs to 12 residues. V gave up 0 bases and J gave up 9 bases, with 9 bases separating them. CDR1 and CDR2 from the germline V gene are SQVTM and ANQGSEA. CDR3 DNA sequence: TGCAGCGTTGAAGAGGGGGCTGGTGAGCAGTTCTTC. The encoded protein is CSVEEGAGEQFF.

Comments on this clone: The germline gene is not matched at one end of the junction; a read error may be the cause. The rearrangement uses TRBV7-9 and TRBJ1-1, with 7 nucleotides matching TRBD1. This CDR3 contains 15 residues. Germline CDR1 reads SEHNR; CDR2 reads FQNEAQ (reference sequence). The CDR3, as DNA: TGTTCCAGCAGCCAGTTACAGGGGATTAACACTGAAGCTTTCTTT. Protein product: CSSSQLQGINTEAFF.

The rearrangement joins TRBV7-9 to TRBJ2-3; 9 bases are shared with TRBD1. Germline trimming cut 5 bases from V and 1 base from J; bases unmatched to any gene: 4. Per the germline V gene, CDR1 is SEHNR and CDR2 is FQNEAQ (reference sequence). This CDR3 comprises 15 residues. The CDR3 loop is CASSPRTGGTDTQYF. In nucleotides, the CDR3 is TGTGCCAGCAGCCCGAGGACAGGGGGCACAGATACGCAGTATTTT. Complete variable domain (other parts from reference TRBV7-9 and TRBJ2-3): DTGVSQNPRHKITKRGQNVTFRCDPISEHNRLYWYRQTLGQGPEFLTYFQNEAQLEKSRLLSDRFSAERPKGSFSTLEIQRTEQGDSAMYLCASSPRTGGTDTQYFGPGTRLTVL.